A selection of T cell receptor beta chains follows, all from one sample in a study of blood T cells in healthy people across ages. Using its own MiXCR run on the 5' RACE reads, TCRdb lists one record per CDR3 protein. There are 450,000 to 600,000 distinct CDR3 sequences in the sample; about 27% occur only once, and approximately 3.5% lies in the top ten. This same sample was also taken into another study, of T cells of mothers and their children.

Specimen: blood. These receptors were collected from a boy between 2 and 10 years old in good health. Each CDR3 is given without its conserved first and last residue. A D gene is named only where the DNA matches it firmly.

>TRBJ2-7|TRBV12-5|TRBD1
ASGLVPGRRGTGQYEQY
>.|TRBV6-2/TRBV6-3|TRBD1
ASSRPGTGGEQY
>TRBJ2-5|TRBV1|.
TSSPRLGGVLQY
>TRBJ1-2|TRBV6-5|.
ASSRGSLTNYGYT
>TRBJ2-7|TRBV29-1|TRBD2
SVALRTSGSQY
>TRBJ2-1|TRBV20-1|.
SASRIYNEQF
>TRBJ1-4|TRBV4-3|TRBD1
ASSQFRDRDEKLF
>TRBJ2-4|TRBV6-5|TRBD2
ASSPGLAVAKNIQY
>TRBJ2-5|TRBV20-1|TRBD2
SARPLTSVQETQY
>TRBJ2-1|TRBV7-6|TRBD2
ASSLRLAGGLKSSYNEQF
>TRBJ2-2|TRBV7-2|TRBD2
ASSLNSGGYTGELF
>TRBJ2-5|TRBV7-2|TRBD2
AGSLTSASGAYLQETQY
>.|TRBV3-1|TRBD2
ASSQETALAGVDNEQF
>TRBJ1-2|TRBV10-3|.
ATKNTGENYGYT
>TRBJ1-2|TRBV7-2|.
ASSLELGPYGYT
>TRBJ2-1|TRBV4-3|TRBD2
ASSHLTSGNYNEQF
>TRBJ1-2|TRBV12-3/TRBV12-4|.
ASSLTVPNYGYT
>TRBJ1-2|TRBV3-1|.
ASSGEGHNGYT
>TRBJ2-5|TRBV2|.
ASSPLGQGETQY
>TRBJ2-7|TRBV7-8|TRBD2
ASSLDLASGRALSYEQY
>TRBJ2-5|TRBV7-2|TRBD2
ASSLGRLAGTFQETQY
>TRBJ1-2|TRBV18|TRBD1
ASSSFTGEEFYGYT